These 22 T cell receptor beta chains were all obtained from the same sample, sequenced in a study of Ad26.COV2.S vaccination and SARS-CoV-2 variants. TCRdb's copy holds only in-frame clones and misses some; the assay was immunoSEQ multiplex PCR. The sample holds 450,000 to 550,000 clones; approximately 92% are singletons and the top ten take approximately 2.5%. Treatment given: around 19 received Ad26.COV2.S at low or high dose, single or two shots; about 5 received placebo; per-sample allocation not given. Following the first vaccine or placebo injection, samples were taken on day 63. Material: peripheral blood, obtained in a trial of Ad26.COV2.S vaccine versus placebo. Receptors originate from a person aged 18 to 65 who received the Ad26.COV2.S COVID-19 vaccine or a placebo.

The gene calls are TRBV11-3 and TRBJ1-1, with 7 bases that match TRBD1. Germline V gene sequence: CDR1 SGHNT, CDR2 YENEEA. CDR3 length equals 16 residues. The J segment lost 0 bases and the V segment lost 0 bases, leaving 4 bases of the junction unmatched. In nucleotides, the CDR3 is TGTGCCAGCAGCTTAGATCCGACAGGGATGAACACTGAAGCTTTCTTT. It yields the protein CASSLDPTGMNTEAFF.

V is TRBV3-1 (or the pseudogene TRBV3-2) and J is TRBJ2-3; TRBD2 might be the D (5 bases). Germline loops: CDR1 LGHDT, CDR2 YNNKEL (reference sequence). The CDR3 is 14 residues long. V lost 7 bases to trimming and J lost 4 bases, with 15 bases between them. This CDR3 reads CASKMNSGADTQYF. The CDR3 DNA follows: TGTGCCAGCAAGATGAACTCCGGGGCAGATACGCAGTATTTT.

The chain uses TRBV28 and TRBJ2-7; TRBD2 aligns across 7 bases. CDR1 and CDR2 (germline): MDHEN, SYDVKM. J lost 3 bases, V lost 6 bases, and 5 bases had no gene match. There are 13 residues in the CDR3. The DNA for the CDR3 is TGTGCCAGCAGCTTTGGGGGGGGCTACGAGCAGTACTTC. Protein sequence: CASSFGGGYEQYF. The variable domain in full, with the rest retrieved from reference TRBV28 and TRBJ2-7, is DVKVTQSSRYLVKRTGEKVFLECVQDMDHENMFWYRQDPGLGLRLIYFSYDVKMKEKGDIPEGYSVSREKKERFSLILESASTNQTSMYLCASSFGGGYEQYFGPGTRLTVT.

The chain uses TRBV28 and TRBJ1-2; no clear D. Trimming left V 2 bases short and J 4 bases short, with 8 bases between. Germline CDR1 reads MDHEN; CDR2 reads SYDVKM. The CDR3 is 13 residues long. CDR3 amino acids: CASSLPRTYGYTF. As DNA, the CDR3 is TGTGCCAGCAGTTTACCAAGGACCTATGGCTACACCTTC.

The rearrangement joins TRBV4-3 to TRBJ2-7; D possibly corresponds to TRBD1 (6 bases). V was clipped by 4 bases and J by 0 bases, with 10 bases between them. This CDR3 region has 14 residues. Germline V CDR1 and CDR2: LGHNA, YSLEER. This CDR3 reads CASSRDISSYEQYV. The DNA for the CDR3 is TGCGCCAGCAGCCGGGACATTAGCTCCTACGAGCAGTACGTC.

To note about this clone: The sample holds other DNA sequences that translate to the same CDR3. The chain employs TRBV5-1 and TRBJ2-1, with 10 bases matching TRBD2. Trimming took 4 bases from V and 4 from J; bases not matched to a gene: 5. This CDR3 spans 15 amino acids. Germline V gene lookup returns CDR1 SGHRS and CDR2 YFSETQ. The DNA of the CDR3 is TGCGCCAGCAGCACCGGGACTAGCGAATACAATGAGCAGTTCTTC. It translates to CASSTGTSEYNEQFF.

V gene TRBV6-5 combines with J gene TRBJ1-3, with unresolved D. This CDR3 comprises 14 residues. CDR1 and CDR2 from the germline V gene are MNHEY and SVGAGI. V lost 2 bases and J 1 base, leaving 6 bases between the germline ends. CDR3 amino acids: CASSYVASGNTIYF. The CDR3, as DNA: TGTGCCAGCAGTTACGTAGCTTCTGGAAACACCATATATTTT.

The chain carries TRBV5-5 and TRBJ1-4, with 9 bases fitting TRBD1. CDR3 size: 16 residues. V lost 4 bases and J lost 8; bases outside the gene matches: 12. Germline loops: CDR1 SGHKS, CDR2 YYEKEE (reference sequence). In nucleotides, the CDR3 is TGTGCCAGCAGCCCTACAGGGGGCCAATATAGAGAAAAACTGTTTTTT. This codes for CASSPTGGQYREKLFF.

The J gene is TRBJ1-2, the V gene TRBV5-4; no clear D. The CDR3 runs 13 residues. Between the trimmed V and J ends, which lost 0 bases and 3 bases, there was a span of 6 bases. Germline V lookup: CDR1 SGHNT, CDR2 YYREEE (reference sequence). CDR3 residues: CASSLGGDYGYTF. The CDR3 DNA sequence: TGTGCCAGCAGCTTGGGTGGAGACTATGGCTACACCTTC. The full variable domain, its missing parts supplied by reference TRBV5-4 and TRBJ1-2, is ETGVTQSPTHLIKTRGQQVTLRCSSQSGHNTVSWYQQALGQGPQFIFQYYREEENGRGNFPPRFSGLQFPNYSSELNVNALELDDSALYLCASSLGGDYGYTFGSGTRLTVV.

The CDR3 sequence: CASSQAGRGTGELFF. The CDR3 DNA is TGTGCCAGCTCCCAAGCGGGTCGGGGCACCGGGGAGCTGTTTTTT. V gene TRBV18 combines with J gene TRBJ2-2, with D possibly being TRBD2 (6 bases). The germline V and J ends were trimmed by 6 bases and 4 bases, with 15 bases remaining between them. From germline, CDR1 is KGHSH and CDR2 LQKENI. The CDR3 runs to 15 residues.

V gene TRBV2 combines with J gene TRBJ2-1; D gene unclear. There are 15 residues in the CDR3. Germline V gene lookup returns CDR1 SNHLY and CDR2 FYNNEI. Trimming cost V 9 bases and J 6 bases, with 21 bases left between them. The CDR3 DNA follows: TGTGCCAGGTCCTTAGTGGGTACCCATGGCAATGAGCAGTTCTTC. Protein: CARSLVGTHGNEQFF.

The chain carries TRBV6-1 and TRBJ1-6; D is uncertain. The CDR3 consists of 18 residues. Looked up from germline, CDR1 is MNHNS and CDR2 is SASEGT. V lost 2 bases to trimming and J lost 5 bases, with 19 bases between them. CDR3 in amino acids: CASSERPSRTKNNSPLHF. The CDR3 bases are TGTGCCAGCAGTGAAAGACCGTCGCGGACTAAGAATAATTCACCCCTCCACTTT.

A remark on this clone: At the DNA level, this CDR3 is encoded by other sequences in the same sample as well. J is TRBJ1-2 and V is TRBV12-3 or TRBV12-4; unclear D gene. Trimming pared 1 base from V and 4 bases from J, leaving 4 bases between. The CDR3 has 12 amino acids. In nucleotides, the CDR3 is TGTGCCAGCAGTTTAGGGAGCTATGGCTACACCTTC. Protein: CASSLGSYGYTF.

This clone showed up just once. This chain uses TRBV4-1 with TRBJ2-7; no clear D gene. Trimming removed 3 bases from V and 7 bases from J, with 10 bases in between. The germline V gene encodes CDR1 MGHRA and CDR2 YSYEKL. The CDR3 totals 12 residues. The CDR3 DNA reads as TGCGCCAGCAGCCAGACCCCGGCGGAGCAGTACTTC. Protein: CASSQTPAEQYF.

The table lists this clone with a few counts. This chain connects TRBV7-2 to TRBJ1-1; D ambiguous. This CDR3 spans 14 amino acids. Deletions cut 4 bases from V and 2 bases from J, with 11 bases between. Germline CDR1 SGHTA, CDR2 FQGNSA. This CDR3 reads CASSSSVRNTEAFF. CDR3 sequence (DNA): TGTGCCAGCAGCTCTTCAGTTAGAAACACTGAAGCTTTCTTT.

The chain is built from TRBV11-3 and TRBJ2-1, with 7 bases fitting TRBD2. The ends lost 4 bases at V and 7 bases at J; junction bases unmatched: 10. Germline values: CDR1 SGHNT, CDR2 YENEEA. There are 15 residues in the CDR3. The chain's CDR3 is CASSSSGPTSNEQFF. As DNA, the CDR3 is TGTGCCAGCAGCTCTAGCGGTCCAACCAGTAATGAGCAGTTCTTC.

The V and J genes are TRBV4-1 and TRBJ2-1; tentatively, D is TRBD1 or TRBD2 (6 bases each). This CDR3 region has 15 residues. Germline V gene data show CDR1 as MGHRA and CDR2 as YSYEKL. V lost 0 bases, J lost 5 bases, and 11 bases lay in between. The CDR3 sequence is CASSQDLRGDNEQFF. The CDR3 coding sequence is TGCGCCAGCAGCCAAGACCTGAGGGGGGACAATGAGCAGTTCTTC.

This clone was counted once. This chain's CDR3 is CASSPRRGELFF. In nucleotides, the CDR3 is TGTGCCAGCAGCCCCCGGAGAGGGGAGCTGTTTTTT. V usage is TRBV7-6 and J usage is TRBJ2-2; D is ambiguous. Trimming left V 5 bases short and J 8 bases short, with 9 bases between. Per germline, CDR1 SGHVS and CDR2 FNYEAQ. This CDR3 comprises 12 residues. The full variable domain, rest sourced from reference TRBV7-6 and TRBJ2-2, is GAGVSQSPRYKVTKRGQDVALRCDPISGHVSLYWYRQALGQGPEFLTYFNYEAQQDKSGLPNDRFSAERPEGSISTLTIQRTEQRDSAMYRCASSPRRGELFFGEGSRLTVL.

The chain is built from TRBV19 and TRBJ2-1; D unresolved. The germline CDR1 and CDR2 sequences are LNHDA and SQIVND (reference sequence). Between the trimmed V and J ends, which lost 3 bases and 2 bases, there was a span of 14 bases. The CDR3 contains 16 residues. For the CDR3, the DNA is TGTGCCAGTAGTATCATTTCCCGTATTACCTACAATGAGCAGTTCTTC. Translation gives CASSIISRITYNEQFF. The whole variable domain, filled in from reference TRBV19 and TRBJ2-1, reads DGGITQSPKYLFRKEGQNVTLSCEQNLNHDAMYWYRQDPGQGLRLIYYSQIVNDFQKGDIAEGYSVSREKKESFPLTVTSAQKNPTAFYLCASSIISRITYNEQFFGPGTRLTVL.

J is TRBJ2-1 and V is TRBV3-1 (or the pseudogene TRBV3-2); the D is unclear. Germline loops: CDR1 LGHDT, CDR2 YNNKEL (reference sequence). The CDR3 totals 12 residues. V gave up 4 bases and J gave up 8 bases, with 9 bases separating them. CDR3 sequence reads: CASSRSTHEQFF. DNA for the CDR3: TGTGCCAGCAGCCGATCCACCCATGAGCAGTTCTTC.

CDR3 region: CASSPQGSYGYTF. Here the CDR3 DNA reads TGTGCCAGCAGTCCCCAGGGGAGCTATGGCTACACCTTC. The chain combines TRBV12-3 or TRBV12-4 with TRBJ1-2; possibly TRBD1 for D (6 bases). The V end was cut by 5 bases, the J end by 4 bases, with 11 bases between. The CDR3 runs 13 residues.

This chain connects TRBV11-2 to TRBJ2-1, with 9 bases lining up with TRBD2. The J segment lost 4 bases and the V segment lost 5 bases, leaving 6 bases of the junction unmatched. CDR1 and CDR2 from the germline V gene are SGHAT and FQNNGV. The CDR3 runs to 15 residues. CDR3 sequence reads: CASSPRTSAYNEQFF. CDR3 sequence (DNA): TGTGCCAGCAGCCCGAGGACTAGCGCGTACAATGAGCAGTTCTTC.